This note documents a single T cell receptor (beta chain) sequence. The antigen is not known. The PCR used 60 Vbeta and 13 Jbeta primers. The protocol was immunoSEQ multiplex PCR, while the TCRdb copy is restricted to in-frame clones and leaves out a portion. The table shows over 200,000 clones, with approximately 70% occurring only once. The sample comes from a study of cytomegalovirus exposure and HLA in healthy donors. Overall study findings and caveats: Most observed TCR sequences were rare, whereas some public TCRs were detected in many donors. Association of under 20,000 TCR beta sequences with HLA alleles was found at 0.05 false discovery rate in a later analysis. An analysis was carried out later, and it reportedly showed fewer N-insertions in an Asian-associated ancestry cluster than the approximately 670-donor mean.

Trimming cost V 2 bases and J 6 bases, with 20 bases left between them. The CDR3 loop spans 16 amino acids. Germline CDR1 is MNHEY and CDR2 is SMNVEV (reference sequence). This TCR was sampled from a man in his forties in good health and CMV-seropositive. The sequenced material came from PBMCs. The chain employs TRBV27 and TRBJ2-7; tentatively, D is TRBD2 (5 bases). The CDR3 region is CASSLGGPRTGSEQYF. The CDR3 nucleotides are TGTGCCAGCAGTTTAGGTGGGCCGAGGACGGGGTCCGAGCAGTACTTC.